A selection of T cell receptor beta chains follows, all from one sample in a study of cytomegalovirus exposure and HLA in healthy donors. TCRdb's table, derived via immunoSEQ multiplex PCR, lists solely in-frame clones and lacks some. The table records about 110,000 clones, about 70% of them present only once. Sequencing was carried out using PBMCs. The receptor set was obtained from a woman aged 50 to 65 in good health and CMV-seropositive. Each CDR3 is given with its conserved first and last residue. The order of the fields is CDR3 length, V gene, CDR3 protein.

14 TRBV28 CASSLYSSNTEAFF
15 TRBV19 CASSIGLAGMETQYF
15 TRBV30 CAWSTGQGVNQPQHF
13 TRBV30 CAWSSGGNQPQHF
13 TRBV7-8 CTSSLRGAGGYTF
16 TRBV7-9 CASSSDRREIHTEAFF
18 TRBV12-1 CASSLPGTRSSSNQPQHF
13 TRBV7-9 CSSSLGRGNTIYF
19 TRBV28 CASTLYTPGQRIANTEAFF
14 TRBV7-2 CASSTDRAAHEQYF
16 TRBV5-1 CASSLASFAGLDEQFF
15 TRBV30 CACPGGGANTGELFF
13 TRBV19 CASSLLISGEQFF
11 TRBV7-9 CSSSFTYGYTF
15 TRBV28 CASSYGTSGYNEQFF
15 TRBV2 CASSLAGGTSGELFF
12 TRBV29-1 CSVGSSNQPQHF
12 TRBV7-8 CASSSREGPRTF
13 TRBV28 CASSTDSTYGYTF
16 TRBV14 CASSHPAGLGLDEQFF
15 TRBV5-6 CASSLVGTGDNEQYF
15 TRBV29-1 CSVENPLTYQETQYF